These T cell receptor beta chains were read from a single sample in a study of shared clonotypes between healthy human individuals. The method was immunoSEQ multiplex PCR; TCRdb's version includes in-frame clones alone and lacks a portion of them. The sample shows about 2.1 million clones, just over 90% of them seen only once. Material: naive CD8+ T cells from PBMCs. The receptors stem from a man aged 18 to 30 in good health. Some clones in this sample may be carry-over from other donors' samples. Each CDR3 is given with its conserved first and last residue.

>TRBJ1-4|TRBV7-9|14
CASSEDQLVEKLFF
>TRBJ1-1|TRBV6-1|12
CASRDGNTEAFF
>TRBJ2-7|TRBV10-3|15
CAISESGKSSYEQYF
>TRBJ2-5|TRBV7-9|14
CASSSPRVGETQYF
>TRBJ1-1|TRBV28|14
CASSFGREGTEAFF
>TRBJ1-1|TRBV7-9|15
CASSSSRALAWEAFF
>TRBJ2-4|TRBV29-1|11
CSVLGLSIQYF
>TRBJ1-1|TRBV19|14
CASSIHRVNTEAFF
>TRBJ2-3|TRBV4-1|15
CASQQGLKYTDTQYF
>TRBJ2-3|TRBV7-6|12
CASSFRTDTQYF
>TRBJ2-4|TRBV13|16
CASSLNRGIAKNIQYF
>TRBJ1-1|TRBV30|13
CAWSETVNTEAFF
>TRBJ2-7|TRBV6-5|14
CASSWRQLSYEQYF
>TRBJ1-2|TRBV28|16
CANDRDGKPGGYGYTF